Below, one TCR beta chain is given with its context. The data belong to a study of blood T cell repertoires in COVID-19. Profiled with immunoSEQ multiplex PCR; TCRdb holds only in-frame clones, not every one. The table includes hundreds of thousands of clones, just over 85% detected once. From germline, CDR1 is SGHAT and CDR2 FQNNGV. Trimming left V 5 bases short and J 4 bases short, with 20 bases between. The CDR3 consists of 16 residues. The receptor was derived from a man older than 75 with acute or convalescent COVID-19. The material sequenced was peripheral blood. The chain employs TRBV11-2 and TRBJ2-5; maybe TRBD2 (6 bases). The CDR3 region is CASSAKGTWVGETQYF. The DNA of the CDR3 is TGTGCCAGCAGCGCGAAAGGGACTTGGGTCGGAGAGACCCAGTACTTC.